This T cell receptor (beta chain) was captured in a study of T cell repertoires in cytomegalovirus infection (dated by TCRdb to the late 2010s). Regarding the complete study: Peptide stimulations targeted recently identified HLA-C-restricted CMV epitopes, whose presentation resists viral immunomodulation, together with well-studied HLA-B-restricted epitopes. Because public TCR beta signatures pointed to carriage of CMV infection together with the matching HLA type, the HLA type of each donor mattered for the analysis. Study-level results and caveats: The ex vivo response was dominated by HLA-C-restricted CMV-specific TCR beta clonotypes, which also provided the single most frequent clonotype in two of eight donors. In both this cohort and an independent roughly 350-donor cohort, the cumulative frequency of public TCR beta family members distinguished carriers of CMV infection plus the relevant HLA type.

Read against the paper, the sample's treatment or condition label means: in vitro stimulation with specific CMV peptide epitopes to enrich CMV-specific T cells. With respect to this clonotype: The specificity of this receptor is unknown. Base quality data are lacking; no much larger clone is found one base away.

The listed sequencing device is Illumina HiSeq 1500. TCRdb applied fastp at Q25 and MiXCR to the public reads, then kept only in-frame beta chains. Each CDR3 protein appears once, grouped with its most common genes and DNA. This sample gives roughly 990,000 distinct CDR3 sequences in total; about a third of them show up just once. The top ten constitute more than 12% of the sample. The CDR3, cysteine through phenylalanine, is 17 amino acids long. Only the CDR3 portion is preserved as DNA: 51 bases, with reading frame beginning at the first base. Clipping removes 5 bases from V and 0 bases from J, with 9 as the unmatched junction base count. For CDR1 and CDR2, the germline V gene lists SNHLY and FYNNEI.

This receptor was obtained from a human donor in good health (CMV status not recorded). Some clones in this sample may be carry-over from other donors' samples. This sample comprised cultured CD8+ T cells from PBMCs, obtained from culture after CMV antigen stimulation. Here the chain combines TRBV2 and TRBJ2-1, with 8 central nucleotides matching TRBD2. The encoded CDR3 is CASSTLLAGSSYNEQFF. The DNA sequence follows: TGTGCCAGCAGTACACTATTAGCGGGGAGCTCCTACAATGAGCAGTTCTTC.